This T cell receptor (beta chain) comes out of a study of beta chain features in type 1 diabetes. There are a few counts of this clone. CDR1 and CDR2 (germline): SGHRS, YFSETQ. The CDR3 is 13 residues long. Between the trimmed V and J ends, which lost 7 bases and 4 bases, there was a span of 13 bases. Expressed TCRB transcripts got sequenced, as all isolated RNA was reverse transcribed. Sequenced by immunoSEQ multiplex PCR; TCRdb stores in-frame clones only, minus some. Seen here are 350,000 to 450,000 clones, around 14% observed once, and the top ten hold roughly 0.035%. V is TRBV5-1 and J is TRBJ2-3; D is perhaps TRBD2 (5 bases). Sequencing input: naive CD4+ T cells from blood. The source of this sequence is a man aged 25 to 45 in good health. CDR3 sequence: CASGLAGPDTQYF. Here the CDR3 DNA reads TGCGCCAGCGGGCTAGCAGGCCCAGATACGCAGTATTTT.